This T cell receptor beta chain was recorded in a study of identical twins. Overall study findings and caveats: Among beta out-of-frame sequences, excess sharing between twins appeared weaker.

All donors were healthy Caucasians. TCRdb fed the 5' RACE reads into MiXCR, producing one record per CDR3 protein. The sample contains under 350,000 distinct CDR3 sequences, just under 9.5% of which appear only once. CDR1 SGHRS and CDR2 YFSETQ come from the germline V gene. This CDR3 has 13 residues. Trimming cost V 5 bases and J 3 bases; bases outside gene matches: 1. Concerning this clonotype: Its specificity is unknown.

This sample also belongs to another study, concerning yellow fever vaccine responses in identical twins.

This sequence was found in a woman younger than 35 in good health. The chain recombines TRBV5-1 with TRBJ2-7; 11 bases align to TRBD2. What was sequenced was CD8+ T cells sorted from blood. The chain's CDR3 is CASRLAGDYEQYF. Here the CDR3 DNA reads TGCGCCAGCAGACTAGCGGGAGACTACGAGCAGTACTTC.